This entry lists 31 T cell receptor beta chains sequenced from one sample in a study of shared clonotypes between healthy human individuals. The repertoire was sequenced with immunoSEQ multiplex PCR; TCRdb's copy has only in-frame clones and lacks some. The data contain 1.5 million to 1.9 million clones, approximately 98% of them singletons. The sequenced material came from naive CD4+ T cells sorted from blood. Subset described: CD45RA+ positively selected. These receptors originate from a young man in good health.

V is TRBV25-1 and J is TRBJ2-5; possibly TRBD1 or TRBD2 for D (5 bases each). Germline V gene data show CDR1 as MGHDK and CDR2 as SYGVNS. V lost 3 bases and J 5 bases, leaving 13 bases between the germline ends. The CDR3 loop spans 14 amino acids. For the CDR3, the DNA is TGTGCCAGCAGTGATCCCGGGACGCGGGAGACCCAGTACTTC. It translates to CASSDPGTRETQYF.

The chain recombines TRBV5-6 with TRBJ2-7; 9 bases are shared with TRBD1. The CDR3 runs to 15 residues. Germline CDR1 reads SGHDT; CDR2 reads YYEEEE. V was pared by 2 bases and J by 4 bases, with 7 bases of the junction left unmatched. This CDR3 is CASSFPGQGEYEQYF. CDR3 bases: TGTGCCAGCAGCTTCCCGGGACAGGGCGAGTACGAGCAGTACTTC.

The V and J genes are TRBV5-1 and TRBJ2-7; D is undetermined. The CDR3 runs 14 residues. Trimming took 4 bases from V and 2 from J, leaving 13 bases between them. Germline V gives CDR1 SGHRS, CDR2 YFSETQ. CDR3 DNA sequence: TGCGCCAGCAGCCCATCGGCCGAGACCTACGAGCAGTACTTC. Translated: CASSPSAETYEQYF.

The chain has TRBV11-3 and TRBJ2-5; 7 bases align to TRBD1. CDR3 length equals 15 residues. Germline CDR1 SGHNT, CDR2 YENEEA. Unmatched junction bases numbered 8, after V lost 5 bases and J lost 2 bases. CDR3 sequence: CASSAGGMRQETQYF. The CDR3 coding sequence is TGTGCCAGCAGCGCAGGGGGTATGCGGCAAGAGACCCAGTACTTC.

The chain combines TRBV18 with TRBJ2-2; tentative D call: TRBD2 (6 bases). Germline V lookup: CDR1 KGHSH, CDR2 LQKENI. This CDR3 spans 15 amino acids. The V end was cut by 2 bases, the J end by 3 bases, with 10 bases between. The CDR3 is CASSPMEGYTGELFF. In DNA form, the CDR3 reads TGTGCCAGCTCACCAATGGAGGGGTACACCGGGGAGCTGTTTTTT.

This clone was observed a single time. The V gene is TRBV6-6, the J gene TRBJ2-2, with D possibly being TRBD1 or TRBD2 (5 bases each). Trimming pared 0 bases from V and 6 bases from J, leaving 11 bases between. Germline CDR1 MNHNY, CDR2 SVGAGI (reference sequence). CDR3 length: 15 residues. CDR3 in amino acids: CASSYSRRGAGELFF. CDR3 DNA: TGTGCCAGCAGTTACTCGCGACGAGGGGCCGGGGAGCTGTTTTTT.

The J gene is TRBJ2-1, the V gene TRBV2; 10 bases align to TRBD2. The CDR3 contains 14 residues. Germline V gene sequence: CDR1 SNHLY, CDR2 FYNNEI. J was trimmed by 0 bases and V by 8 bases; bases with no gene match: 1. CDR3 residues: CASVAGGSYNEQFF. The CDR3 bases are TGTGCCAGCGTAGCGGGAGGCTCCTACAATGAGCAGTTCTTC.

The chain uses TRBV10-3 and TRBJ2-7; D possibly corresponds to TRBD1 (5 bases). Germline CDR1 ENHRY, CDR2 SYGVKD. The germline V and J ends were trimmed by 8 bases and 7 bases, with 21 bases remaining between them. The CDR3 loop spans 14 amino acids. As DNA, the CDR3 is TGTGCCATCGGCTCAGGGCCCTCCCACCGTGAGCAGTACTTC. Amino acids: CAIGSGPSHREQYF.

This chain links TRBV5-8 with TRBJ2-1; 14 positions match TRBD2. V was pared by 2 bases and J by 7 bases, with 2 bases of the junction left unmatched. This CDR3 contains 15 residues. Per germline, CDR1 SGHTS and CDR2 YDEGEE. The CDR3 sequence is CASSLGTSGRNEQFF. The CDR3 DNA is TGTGCCAGCAGCTTAGGGACTAGCGGGAGAAATGAGCAGTTCTTC.

This clone was detected only once. The V gene is TRBV2, the J gene TRBJ2-7, with 7 bases aligning to TRBD2. Germline-derived CDR1 and CDR2 are SNHLY and FYNNEI. The CDR3 is 14 residues long. The trim removed 4 bases at V and 2 bases at J, leaving 5 bases unmatched. The CDR3 region has the DNA TGTGCCAGCAGTGGGACTAGGAAGACCTACGAGCAGTACTTC. Translating gives CASSGTRKTYEQYF.

This clone was recorded only once. V is TRBV27 and J is TRBJ2-7, with D maybe TRBD1 (6 bases). Germline V gene data show CDR1 as MNHEY and CDR2 as SMNVEV (reference sequence). The CDR3 spans 16 residues. V lost 2 bases and J lost 4, with 18 bases in between. CDR3: CASSLRGTVSAYEQYF. DNA of the CDR3: TGTGCCAGCAGTTTAAGGGGGACGGTGAGCGCATACGAGCAGTACTTC.

The rearrangement joins TRBV4-1 to TRBJ2-3; 9 nucleotides align to TRBD2. Unmatched junction bases numbered 2, after V lost 4 bases and J lost 6 bases. The germline gives CDR1 MGHRA, CDR2 YSYEKL. The CDR3 is 13 residues long. CDR3 sequence (DNA): TGCGCCAGCAGCCCTAGCGGGATTGATACGCAGTATTTT. Amino acids: CASSPSGIDTQYF.

This chain links TRBV5-6 with TRBJ2-2, with no clear D. Germline CDR1 and CDR2: SGHDT and YYEEEE. The CDR3 has 13 amino acids. Trimming shortened V by 4 bases and J by 5 bases, and 9 bases separated the two germline ends. In DNA form, the CDR3 reads TGTGCCAGCAGCAGTCAACCTACCGGGGAGCTGTTTTTT. It yields the protein CASSSQPTGELFF.

With regard to this clone: Other DNA sequences in this specimen translate into the identical CDR3. The rearrangement links TRBV2 to TRBJ2-5; D gene ambiguous. Trimming took off 2 bases at V and 5 bases at J, with 6 bases between the two ends. In germline, CDR1 is SNHLY, CDR2 FYNNEI. The CDR3 length is 12 residues. The DNA of the CDR3 is TGTGCCAGCAGTGAATCTCGGGAGACCCAGTACTTC. Amino acid sequence: CASSESRETQYF. Based on the CDR3 plus reference TRBV2 and TRBJ2-5, the full variable domain is EPEVTQTPSHQVTQMGQEVILRCVPISNHLYFYWYRQILGQKVEFLVSFYNNEISEKSEIFDDQFSVERPDGSNFTLKIRSTKLEDSAMYFCASSESRETQYFGPGTRLLVL.

The chain links TRBV7-9 to TRBJ2-7; 9 bases agree with TRBD2. The V gene's germline CDR1 is SEHNR and CDR2 FQNEAQ (reference sequence). The V and J ends lost 1 base and 3 bases, in that order; junction bases with no gene match: 1. The CDR3 consists of 14 residues. The CDR3 sequence is CASSLGTSVYEQYF. CDR3 coding DNA: TGTGCCAGCAGCTTAGGGACTAGCGTCTACGAGCAGTACTTC.

CDR3 loop: CASSLDLAGFYEQFF. The CDR3 DNA follows: TGCGCCAGCAGCTTGGACCTAGCGGGATTTTATGAGCAGTTCTTC. The V and J genes are TRBV5-1 and TRBJ2-1; 9 nucleotides align to TRBD2. J was trimmed by 8 bases and V by 0 bases; bases with no gene match: 6. The CDR3 is made up of 15 amino acids. The germline gives CDR1 SGHRS, CDR2 YFSETQ.

The chain recombines TRBV5-4 with TRBJ2-3; D is tentatively TRBD1 or TRBD2 (5 bases each). CDR1 and CDR2 (germline): SGHNT, YYREEE (reference sequence). The CDR3 spans 15 residues. V dropped 0 bases and J dropped 3 bases, with 11 bases sitting between them. CDR3 nucleotide sequence: TGTGCCAGCAGCTTGGAGGGACCTGGGACAGATACGCAGTATTTT. Its translation is CASSLEGPGTDTQYF.

The chain is built from TRBV5-4 and TRBJ1-4; D is unclear. CDR3 length equals 14 residues. V lost 2 bases to trimming and J lost 2 bases, with 7 bases between them. Germline values: CDR1 SGHNT, CDR2 YYREEE (reference sequence). CDR3 DNA: TGTGCCAGCAGCTTACAAGATACTAATGAAAAACTGTTTTTT. This codes for CASSLQDTNEKLFF.

Worth noting for this clone: A much larger clone differs from this one at a single base, so this may be a read error. The V and J genes are TRBV18 and TRBJ2-5; no clear D. This CDR3 has 11 residues. In germline, CDR1 is KGHSH, CDR2 LQKENI. V gave up 1 base and J gave up 5 bases, with 2 bases separating them. The CDR3 region is CASSPHETQYF. The CDR3 bases are TGTGCCAGCTCACCACATGAGACCCAGTACTTC. Combining the CDR3 with reference TRBV18 and TRBJ2-5 gives the whole variable domain NAGVMQNPRHLVRRRGQEARLRCSPMKGHSHVYWYRQLPEEGLKFMVYLQKENIIDESGMPKERFSAEFPKEGPSILRIQQVVRGDSAAYFCASSPHETQYFGPGTRLLVL.

J is TRBJ2-7 and V is TRBV2; TRBD2 matches 8 bases. This CDR3 has 16 amino acids. Looked up from germline, CDR1 is SNHLY and CDR2 is FYNNEI. Unmatched junction bases numbered 9, after V lost 1 base and J lost 4 bases. The CDR3 nucleotides are TGTGCCAGCAGTGAAGATAGGTTAGCGGGATCTTACGAGCAGTACTTC. It yields the protein CASSEDRLAGSYEQYF.

The chain uses TRBV5-4 and TRBJ2-1, with 11 nucleotides matching TRBD2. The germline V gene has CDR1 SGHNT and CDR2 YYREEE (reference sequence). The CDR3 length is 17 residues. J was trimmed by 6 bases and V by 0 bases; bases with no gene match: 8. The CDR3 here is CASSLAKLAGDINEQFF. CDR3 bases: TGTGCCAGCAGCTTGGCCAAACTAGCGGGAGATATCAATGAGCAGTTCTTC.

The chain combines TRBV6-5 with TRBJ2-1, with D possibly matching TRBD1 (6 bases). The CDR3 extends over 11 amino acids. Germline V gives CDR1 MNHEY, CDR2 SVGAGI. V lost 2 bases and J lost 15, with 11 bases in between. Here the CDR3 DNA reads TGTGCCAGCAGTTACGGGGGCAATATGTTCTTC. It codes for CASSYGGNMFF.

The chain employs TRBV7-3 and TRBJ2-2, with a weak D call TRBD2 (6 bases). CDR1 is SGHTA, CDR2 FQGTGA, per germline. Trimming removed 3 bases at V and 5 bases at J, with 13 bases between. CDR3 length equals 15 residues. The CDR3 DNA reads as TGTGCCAGCAGCTTTACGGGAGAGGGGACCGGGGAGCTGTTTTTT. It codes for CASSFTGEGTGELFF.

This chain uses TRBV28 with TRBJ1-5; tentatively, D is TRBD1 (5 bases). The V gene lost 3 bases and the J gene lost 5 bases, with 14 bases spanning the gap. The CDR3 totals 15 residues. Germline V gene lookup returns CDR1 MDHEN and CDR2 SYDVKM. The CDR3 nucleotides read TGTGCCAGCAGTTTGGGGGGGTCAAGGTATCAGCCCCAGCATTTT. It translates to CASSLGGSRYQPQHF. Complete variable domain (other parts from reference TRBV28 and TRBJ1-5): DVKVTQSSRYLVKRTGEKVFLECVQDMDHENMFWYRQDPGLGLRLIYFSYDVKMKEKGDIPEGYSVSREKKERFSLILESASTNQTSMYLCASSLGGSRYQPQHFGDGTRLSIL.

The rearrangement links TRBV5-1 to TRBJ2-7; a weak D match, TRBD2 (6 bases). The germline V gene encodes CDR1 SGHRS and CDR2 YFSETQ. V shed 1 base and J shed 7 bases, with 12 bases lying between them. The CDR3 is 13 amino acids. CDR3 protein: CASSLIAAGEQYF. The CDR3 nucleotides read TGCGCCAGCAGCTTGATCGCCGCGGGAGAGCAGTACTTC. The whole variable domain, filled in from reference TRBV5-1 and TRBJ2-7, reads KAGVTQTPRYLIKTRGQQVTLSCSPISGHRSVSWYQQTPGQGLQFLFEYFSETQRNKGNFPGRFSGRQFSNSRSEMNVSTLELGDSALYLCASSLIAAGEQYFGPGTRLTVT.

The V call is TRBV28, the J call TRBJ2-3; 11 bases agree with TRBD2. From germline, CDR1 is MDHEN and CDR2 SYDVKM. V lost 4 bases and J lost 5; bases outside the gene matches: 8. The CDR3 loop spans 16 amino acids. The CDR3 nucleotides read TGTGCCAGCAGTTCAATACTAGCGGGAGTGGGAGATACGCAGTATTTT. Encoded protein: CASSSILAGVGDTQYF.

This clone was counted a single time. V usage is TRBV28 and J usage is TRBJ2-2; 7 bases map to TRBD2. Germline V lookup: CDR1 MDHEN, CDR2 SYDVKM. The CDR3 sequence is 16 residues long. Trimming took 3 bases from V and 2 from J; bases not matched to a gene: 6. For the CDR3, the DNA is TGTGCCAGCAGTTTTTTCCAGCGGGGTAACACCGGGGAGCTGTTTTTT. Translating it yields CASSFFQRGNTGELFF.

The chain combines TRBV5-1 with TRBJ2-1, with a tentative D call TRBD2 (6 bases). The V and J ends lost 0 bases and 0 bases respectively, with 7 bases between them. The CDR3 totals 15 residues. Germline V gene lookup returns CDR1 SGHRS and CDR2 YFSETQ. In DNA form, the CDR3 reads TGCGCCAGCAGCTTGGCGGGAGACTCCTACAATGAGCAGTTCTTC. Encoded protein: CASSLAGDSYNEQFF.

The genes are TRBV29-1 and TRBJ2-1; 8 bases are shared with TRBD2. Germline V CDR1 and CDR2: SQVTM, ANQGSEA. J was trimmed by 6 bases and V by 1 base; bases with no gene match: 8. CDR3 size: 15 residues. CDR3 DNA sequence: TGCAGCGTTGAAGTGTCGAGCGGGAGAGGCAATGAGCAGTTCTTC. Translation gives CSVEVSSGRGNEQFF.

The chain couples TRBV5-1 to TRBJ2-7, with TRBD1 matching over 9 bases. Germline CDR1 and CDR2: SGHRS and YFSETQ. V lost 4 bases and J lost 5; bases outside the gene matches: 10. This CDR3 comprises 15 residues. The CDR3, as DNA: TGCGCCAGCAGCCTGGGTCGGGGGACAGGGAACGAGCAGTACTTC. Protein: CASSLGRGTGNEQYF.

The chain joins TRBV4-1 to TRBJ1-4; D is ambiguous. The CDR3 sequence is 13 residues long. The germline gives CDR1 MGHRA, CDR2 YSYEKL. Trimming pared 4 bases from V and 1 base from J, leaving 4 bases between. In nucleotides, the CDR3 is TGCGCCAGCAGCCCTGGAACTAATGAAAAACTGTTTTTT. Translated, it gives CASSPGTNEKLFF.